The present entry profiles one T cell receptor gamma chain with its context. Many counts were recorded for this clone. Its specific antigen is unknown. The protein in TCRdb stems from a much larger clone and differs at residue 5 from this DNA's translation, likely a read error; here the protein is translated from the DNA. Other DNA sequences in this sample translate to the same CDR3. The data derive from a study of γδ T cells in repeated Plasmodium falciparum infection (TCRdb year 2021). Background for the entire study: The natural-infection arm enrolled Malian children exposed to intense seasonal malaria transmission and compared the Malian children with Australian children matched for age and gender. Controlled-infection subjects were sampled at baseline, immediately before selected infections, and 21 days after each infection. Four to six malaria-naive U.S. adults underwent four controlled human malaria infections by bites from P. falciparum NF54-infected Anopheles stephensi mosquitoes over about 590 days. Using both natural infection in Mali and controlled human malaria infection, the study looked at the way repeated Plasmodium falciparum infection shapes the human gammadelta T cell repertoire. Malian gammadelta TCR repertoires were analysed cross-sectionally during no-transmission periods and were analysed longitudinally across acute febrile malaria episodes. The full study reports these points: The controlled-infection cohort was small, limiting analysis of inter-individual variability in gammadelta T cell responses. Generalizability was limited because the Malian cohort was drawn from a small rural village of predominantly one ethnic group.

Library creation used multiplex PCR. Sequencing relied on an Illumina MiSeq. Each sorted gammadelta T cell sample was sequenced for both the TCR gamma (TRG) and TCR delta (TRD) chains. Concerning the study's data processing: The repertoire analyses used clonotype tree plots, the accumulated frequency of the top 20 clonotypes, and diversity index (DI) and D75 metrics. TCRdb reprocessed the public data with the CATT caller; entries with the same nucleotide sequence were combined afterwards. Here the V and J calls rest on TCRdb's processing, not on the authors' analysis. Counted in this sample were about 15,000 gamma-chain clones; 1.5% to 2% of them appeared once. Of the sample, around 26% falls within the top ten clones. The clonotype comes from a pool of human donors (malaria-infected and uninfected, not separated). The source material was gamma-delta T cells from blood.

The base sequence is TGTGCCTTGTGGGGGGTCCAAAATTATTATAAGAAACTCTTT. It encodes CALWGVQNYYKKLF. The receptor chain draws on TRGV9 and TRGJ1 or TRGJ2. TCRdb does not report a J gene; here it was assigned by matching the DNA to germline references. Taken from the germline V gene (reference sequence), the CDR1 and CDR2 loops are GITISATS and ISYDGTV. Its CDR3 holds 14 amino acids, cysteine through phenylalanine. The sequence is cut down to CDR3 DNA, 42 bases in frame from base 1. For this chain, trimming is 5 bases at the V end and 1 base at the J end, and the number of junction bases without a gene match is 8.